These 29 T cell receptor beta chains were sequenced from one sample in a study of OX40 agonist ivuxolimab in advanced cancers. Clones were read by immunoSEQ multiplex PCR, and TCRdb kept only the in-frame ones, dropping some. The data show almost 70,000 clones, around 87% seen once. The specimen was CD4+ or CD8+ T cells sorted from blood, collected in a trial of the OX40 agonist ivuxolimab. Every receptor here comes from an adult with an advanced solid tumor such as melanoma, head and neck, liver or kidney cancer.

V and J are TRBV18 and TRBJ1-5, with D unclear. The CDR3 has 16 amino acids. The V gene lost 1 base and the J gene lost 5 bases, with 15 bases spanning the gap. Per germline, CDR1 KGHSH and CDR2 LQKENI. The DNA for the CDR3 is TGTGCCAGCTCACCACGTACGGACCCTAGACATCAGCCCCAGCATTTT. This sequence encodes CASSPRTDPRHQPQHF.

The V and J genes are TRBV11-2 and TRBJ2-5; unclear D gene. Germline V gene lookup returns CDR1 SGHAT and CDR2 FQNNGV. The CDR3 is 11 residues long. V gave up 1 base and J gave up 6 bases, with 3 bases separating them. CDR3: CASSLGQTQYF. The CDR3 nucleotides read TGTGCCAGCAGCTTAGGTCAGACCCAGTACTTC.

The V gene is TRBV27, the J gene TRBJ1-2; 7 nucleotides match TRBD1. Germline V gene lookup returns CDR1 MNHEY and CDR2 SMNVEV (reference sequence). Losses at the gene ends were 3 bases for V and 7 bases for J; bases not matched to a gene: 5. The CDR3 has 13 amino acids. DNA for the CDR3: TGTGCCAGCAGTTTGCAGGGGGTGTCTGGCTACACCTTC. Protein: CASSLQGVSGYTF.

The chain uses TRBV6-1 and TRBJ1-2; D remains ambiguous. Trimming removed 0 bases at V and 4 bases at J, with 12 bases between. The germline CDR1 and CDR2 sequences are MNHNS and SASEGT. The CDR3 has 15 amino acids. CDR3 protein: CASSEALSGSYGYTF. Written as DNA, the CDR3 is TGTGCCAGCAGTGAAGCCCTGTCAGGCTCCTATGGCTACACCTTC.

The V and J genes are TRBV6-5 and TRBJ2-7; D is ambiguous. Trimming took off 8 bases at V and 4 bases at J, with 12 bases between the two ends. Per the germline V gene, CDR1 is MNHEY and CDR2 is SVGAGI. The CDR3 totals 12 residues. CDR3 amino acids: CASESTTYEQYF. CDR3 DNA sequence: TGTGCCAGCGAAAGCACGACTTACGAGCAGTACTTC.

This clone is a singleton in its sample. The CDR3 DNA is TGCGCCAGCAGCCAAGATAATAGTGGCGGAACCCAGTACTTC. This encodes CASSQDNSGGTQYF. This chain uses TRBV4-3 with TRBJ2-5; D not certain. V dropped 0 bases and J dropped 8 bases, with 13 bases sitting between them. CDR3 length: 14 residues. Germline CDR1 LGHNA, CDR2 YSLEER.

This rearrangement joins TRBV4-1 to TRBJ2-5, with TRBD2 identical over 10 bases. Per the germline V gene, CDR1 is MGHRA and CDR2 is YSYEKL. CDR3 length: 18 amino acids. V was clipped by 0 bases and J by 5 bases; unmatched bases: 12. DNA of the CDR3: TGCGCCAGCAGCCAAGAAGGGGGAGCGGGAGGGCCCCGGGAGACCCAGTACTTC. Translation: CASSQEGGAGGPRETQYF.

The chain recombines TRBV4-3 with TRBJ2-2; possibly TRBD1 for D (6 bases). This CDR3 spans 15 amino acids. Trimming left V 4 bases short and J 8 bases short, with 17 bases between. CDR1 is LGHNA, CDR2 YSLEER, per germline. The CDR3 region has the DNA TGCGCCAGCAGCCGCCTACAGGGTGGGGGTGGGGAGCTGTTTTTT. This translates into CASSRLQGGGGELFF.

The rearrangement joins TRBV4-3 to TRBJ2-7; 9 positions match TRBD1. CDR1 LGHNA and CDR2 YSLEER come from the germline V gene. The CDR3 runs 16 residues. J gave up 4 bases and V 0 bases, and 7 bases lay outside the gene matches. The CDR3 loop is CASSQDRGQGEYEQYF. The CDR3 DNA reads as TGCGCCAGCAGCCAAGATAGGGGACAGGGTGAATACGAGCAGTACTTC.

This clone was seen just once. The chain recombines TRBV25-1 with TRBJ2-1; 13 bases agree with TRBD2. The CDR3 runs to 15 residues. CDR1 is MGHDK and CDR2 is SYGVNS in the germline V gene. V shed 3 bases, J shed 7 bases, and the junction held 3 bases outside the gene matches. The CDR3 coding sequence is TGTGCCAGCAGTGAGCCGGGACTAGCGGGAAATGAGCAGTTCTTC. Translating gives CASSEPGLAGNEQFF.

The chain uses TRBV7-9 and TRBJ2-7; D gene uncertain. Trimming pared 3 bases from V and 4 bases from J, leaving 10 bases between. Germline V lookup: CDR1 SEHNR, CDR2 FQNEAQ (reference sequence). This CDR3 has 13 residues. The CDR3 region is CASSLAELYEQYF. The CDR3 DNA reads TGTGCCAGCAGCTTGGCAGAACTATACGAGCAGTACTTC.

The V gene is TRBV18, the J gene TRBJ1-5; D not resolved. The CDR3 totals 15 residues. V lost 2 bases and J lost 0, with 8 bases in between. In germline, CDR1 is KGHSH, CDR2 LQKENI. The DNA of the CDR3 is TGTGCCAGCTCACCATTATCCGGTAGCAATCAGCCCCAGCATTTT. It codes for CASSPLSGSNQPQHF.

The CDR3: CASSRPQQGYNEQFF. As DNA, the CDR3 is TGTGCCAGCAGCCGCCCTCAGCAGGGGTACAATGAGCAGTTCTTC. The rearrangement uses TRBV6-1 and TRBJ2-1; TRBD1 is a possible D gene (6 bases). The CDR3 is made up of 15 amino acids. V lost 6 bases, J lost 4 bases, and 16 bases lay in between. Germline V gene lookup returns CDR1 MNHNS and CDR2 SASEGT.

This chain connects TRBV11-3 to TRBJ2-1; possibly TRBD2 for D (5 bases). CDR3 size: 13 residues. Germline CDR1 is SGHNT and CDR2 is YENEEA. Trimming removed 0 bases at V and 8 bases at J, with 8 bases between. CDR3 DNA sequence: TGTGCCAGCAGCTTAGACGCCGGGGATGAGCAGTTCTTC. It codes for CASSLDAGDEQFF.

The chain carries TRBV28 and TRBJ2-7, with 7 bases that match TRBD2. Looked up from germline, CDR1 is MDHEN and CDR2 is SYDVKM. Trimming removed 2 bases from V and 3 bases from J; junction bases left unmatched: 13. CDR3 length equals 17 residues. In DNA, the CDR3 is TGTGCCAGCAGTTTAAGGGTAGGGTCTAGCGGACGCTACGAGCAGTACTTC. This sequence encodes CASSLRVGSSGRYEQYF.

This clone turned up a few times. The J gene is TRBJ2-2, the V gene TRBV5-1, with D possibly matching TRBD2 (5 bases). Germline V gives CDR1 SGHRS, CDR2 YFSETQ. The CDR3 length is 14 residues. Between the trimmed V and J ends, which lost 3 bases and 6 bases, there was a span of 12 bases. The CDR3 DNA reads TGCGCCAGCAGCTCGACTCACGGGGCCGGGGAGCTGTTTTTT. It yields the protein CASSSTHGAGELFF.

The chain uses TRBV30 and TRBJ1-4, with 7 nucleotides matching TRBD1. This CDR3 has 13 residues. V shed 8 bases and J 4 bases; nucleotides not matched to a gene: 7. Germline-derived CDR1 and CDR2 are GTSNPN and SVGIG (reference sequence). CDR3 sequence (DNA): TGTGCCCTTCGGACAGGTTTTAATGAAAAACTGTTTTTT. The encoded protein is CALRTGFNEKLFF.

This clone was seen once. The rearrangement uses TRBV7-3 and TRBJ2-3; D unclear. The CDR3 is 13 amino acids. Germline loops: CDR1 SGHTA, CDR2 FQGTGA. V lost 2 bases and J 5 bases, leaving 8 bases between the germline ends. The CDR3 region is CASSLSRQDTQYF. The CDR3 region has the DNA TGTGCCAGCAGCTTATCAAGGCAAGATACGCAGTATTTT.

The rearrangement joins TRBV18 to TRBJ2-5; no clear D gene. Germline CDR1 reads KGHSH; CDR2 reads LQKENI. V was clipped by 3 bases and J by 6 bases, with 17 bases between them. The CDR3 extends over 15 amino acids. The CDR3 coding sequence is TGTGCCAGCTCACCCCAGACGCACGGGCAGCAGACCCAGTACTTC. Protein: CASSPQTHGQQTQYF.

The table lists this clone with a count of one. The chain is built from TRBV4-3 and TRBJ2-7; 13 positions match TRBD2. The CDR3 covers 17 residues. Germline V CDR1 and CDR2: LGHNA, YSLEER. Trimming at V came to 5 bases and at J to 0 bases, leaving 7 bases not matched to a gene. The CDR3 region has the DNA TGCGCCAGCAGCACCTCGACTAGCGGGAGGAGCTCCTACGAGCAGTACTTC. It codes for CASSTSTSGRSSYEQYF.

The chain uses TRBV11-1 and TRBJ2-3; 8 bases line up with TRBD2. With 1 base clipped from V and 0 bases from J, the junction kept 3 bases outside the gene matches. The V gene's germline CDR1 is SGHAT and CDR2 FQDESV (reference sequence). This CDR3 has 16 amino acids. The CDR3 nucleotides are TGTGCCAGCAGCTTAGTCCCTAGCGGGAGCACAGATACGCAGTATTTT. Its translation: CASSLVPSGSTDTQYF.

Here the CDR3 DNA reads TGTGCCAGCAGCCCTAGGCCCGGGACAGGGGGAATCGGTGAAGCTTTCTTT. This translates into CASSPRPGTGGIGEAFF. V is TRBV11-3 and J is TRBJ1-1; 11 bases match TRBD1. CDR1 is SGHNT, CDR2 YENEEA, per germline. The CDR3 loop spans 17 amino acids. With V trimmed by 5 bases and J by 7 bases, 15 bases remained unmatched.

V is TRBV6-5 and J is TRBJ2-3; D is ambiguous. Trimming took 5 bases from V and 10 from J, leaving 16 bases between them. This CDR3 comprises 13 residues. The germline V gene has CDR1 MNHEY and CDR2 SVGAGI. CDR3 loop: CASSKSELIPQYF. CDR3 DNA: TGTGCCAGCAGTAAAAGCGAACTCATTCCGCAGTATTTT.

The CDR3 sequence is CASSMRYTGELFF. The CDR3 nucleotides read TGTGCCAGTAGTATGCGGTACACCGGGGAGCTGTTTTTT. The chain recombines TRBV19 with TRBJ2-2, with D unresolved. Germline CDR1 LNHDA, CDR2 SQIVND (reference sequence). V was cut by 3 bases and J by 3 bases, with 5 bases left in between. The CDR3 covers 13 residues.

This clone appeared once. This rearrangement joins TRBV5-1 to TRBJ1-6; 7 bases align to TRBD1. Germline CDR1 is SGHRS and CDR2 is YFSETQ. The CDR3 has 14 amino acids. Germline trimming cut 4 bases from V and 7 bases from J; bases unmatched to any gene: 5. CDR3 sequence: CASSGTGANSPLHF. The CDR3 nucleotides are TGCGCCAGCAGCGGAACAGGGGCGAATTCACCCCTCCACTTT.

This clone was seen only a few times. The chain uses TRBV2 and TRBJ2-2, with a weak D call TRBD1 (5 bases). The V gene lost 6 bases and the J gene lost 7 bases, with 12 bases spanning the gap. Germline CDR1 SNHLY, CDR2 FYNNEI. The CDR3 is 13 amino acids. CDR3 region: CASRADSYGELFF. Written as DNA, the CDR3 is TGTGCCAGCAGGGCAGACAGTTACGGGGAGCTGTTTTTT. The complete variable domain, with remaining parts taken from reference TRBV2 and TRBJ2-2, reads EPEVTQTPSHQVTQMGQEVILRCVPISNHLYFYWYRQILGQKVEFLVSFYNNEISEKSEIFDDQFSVERPDGSNFTLKIRSTKLEDSAMYFCASRADSYGELFFGEGSRLTVL.

V usage is TRBV9 and J usage is TRBJ1-3; a possible D gene is TRBD1 (5 bases). V dropped 4 bases and J dropped 0 bases, with 11 bases sitting between them. This CDR3 has 15 residues. Germline CDR1 SGDLS, CDR2 YYNGEE. The CDR3 DNA reads TGTGCCAGCAGCAGAGGGGCCAACTCTGGAAACACCATATATTTT. The encoded protein is CASSRGANSGNTIYF.

The chain links TRBV9 to TRBJ2-2; 8 nucleotides line up with TRBD2. CDR1 is SGDLS, CDR2 YYNGEE, per germline. V lost 0 bases, J lost 4 bases, and 2 bases stayed unmatched. The CDR3 length is 15 residues. The CDR3 reads CASSVDGTSTGELFF. DNA for the CDR3: TGTGCCAGCAGCGTAGACGGGACTAGCACCGGGGAGCTGTTTTTT. Based on the CDR3 plus reference TRBV9 and TRBJ2-2, the full variable domain is DSGVTQTPKHLITATGQRVTLRCSPRSGDLSVYWYQQSLDQGLQFLIQYYNGEERAKGNILERFSAQQFPDLHSELNLSSLELGDSALYFCASSVDGTSTGELFFGEGSRLTVL.

This clone was observed a single time. The V call is TRBV5-1, the J call TRBJ2-3; weak D call: TRBD2 (5 bases). Germline V gene sequence: CDR1 SGHRS, CDR2 YFSETQ. V was trimmed by 0 bases and J by 2 bases, leaving 10 bases between them. The CDR3 has 15 amino acids. The CDR3 is CASSLGRSPTDTQYF. CDR3 DNA: TGCGCCAGCAGCTTGGGGAGGTCCCCCACAGATACGCAGTATTTT.